The 26 T cell receptor beta chains below were found in one sample sequenced in a study of T cells in Graves' hyperthyroidism and ophthalmopathy. RNA transcripts yielded amplified TCR beta CDR3 regions. HTBI primers were the set used in a first-round RT-PCR of the TCR CDR3. TCRdb re-called the multiplex PCR reads through MiXCR, storing one row per CDR3 protein. This sample has hundreds of thousands of distinct CDR3 sequences, with approximately 13% found just once. The sample consisted of blood. All receptors come from a woman aged 25 to 39 with Graves' hyperthyroidism.

The sample holds many counts of this clonotype. The chain employs TRBV28 and TRBJ1-2; D is ambiguous. The CDR3 consists of 13 residues. V was clipped by 6 bases and J by 8 bases, with 16 bases between them. Germline CDR1 and CDR2: MDHEN and SYDVKM. The CDR3 here is CASSRNSRKGYTF. As DNA, the CDR3 is TGTGCCAGCAGCCGCAACAGCAGGAAAGGCTACACCTTC.

Notes on this clonotype: Possible read error: a much larger clone is one base away. V and J are TRBV6-1 and TRBJ2-1, with TRBD2 identical over 7 bases. The CDR3 sequence is 12 residues long. The junction had 6 bases not matched to a gene; V was cut back by 5 bases and J by 11 bases. The germline gives CDR1 MNHNS, CDR2 SASEGT. The CDR3 loop is CASSPKRDKQFF. In DNA form, the CDR3 reads TGTGCCAGCAGTCCGAAGCGGGATAAGCAGTTCTTC.

This chain uses TRBV28 with TRBJ2-3, with 7 bases aligning to TRBD1. CDR3 length: 15 residues. Per the germline V gene, CDR1 is MDHEN and CDR2 is SYDVKM. J was trimmed by 0 bases and V by 7 bases; bases with no gene match: 7. For the CDR3, the DNA is TGTGCCAGCACCCCAGAGGGGGCCAGCACAGATACGCAGTATTTT. Protein: CASTPEGASTDTQYF.

This clonotype was recorded many times. This sequence joins TRBV2 and TRBJ2-7; 10 bases line up with TRBD2. From germline, CDR1 is SNHLY and CDR2 FYNNEI. The length of the CDR3 is 15 residues. After removal of 3 bases from V and 3 bases from J, the junction contained 5 bases not matched to a gene. CDR3 sequence: CASSESSGSLYEQYF. In DNA form, the CDR3 reads TGTGCCAGCAGTGAGTCTAGCGGGAGTCTCTACGAGCAGTACTTC.

This clonotype occurred many times. The V call is TRBV29-1, the J call TRBJ1-2; 10 bases fit TRBD1. There are 13 residues in the CDR3. Germline CDR1 reads SQVTM; CDR2 reads ANQGSEA. J gave up 7 bases and V 5 bases, and 7 bases lay outside the gene matches. CDR3 protein: CSVLLRTGGGYTF. CDR3 DNA: TGCAGCGTTCTTTTGAGGACAGGGGGTGGCTACACCTTC.

This clonotype was seen repeatedly, ten times or more. The chain joins TRBV19 to TRBJ1-6; no firm D call. Trimming took off 6 bases at V and 5 bases at J, with 14 bases between the two ends. Germline assignment: CDR1 LNHDA and CDR2 SQIVND (reference sequence). CDR3 length: 15 amino acids. CDR3: CASRGNELDNSPLHF. As DNA, the CDR3 is TGTGCCAGTAGGGGGAATGAGCTGGATAATTCACCCCTCCACTTT.

This clonotype came up many times. This sequence joins TRBV2 and TRBJ1-1; D not resolved. This CDR3 is built from 15 residues. Germline V CDR1 and CDR2: SNHLY, FYNNEI. Trimming shortened V by 2 bases and J by 5 bases, and 15 bases separated the two germline ends. The CDR3 nucleotides are TGTGCCAGCAGTGAAAGTTGGGCCCCTGGAACTGAAGCTTTCTTT. Its protein product is CASSESWAPGTEAFF. The full variable domain, in which reference TRBV2 and TRBJ1-1 provide the parts outside the CDR3, is EPEVTQTPSHQVTQMGQEVILRCVPISNHLYFYWYRQILGQKVEFLVSFYNNEISEKSEIFDDQFSVERPDGSNFTLKIRSTKLEDSAMYFCASSESWAPGTEAFFGQGTRLTVV.

The sample holds many counts of this clonotype. The J gene is TRBJ1-5, the V gene TRBV18; D is unclear. Between the trimmed V and J ends, which lost 3 bases and 4 bases, there was a span of 10 bases. This CDR3 spans 14 amino acids. The germline gives CDR1 KGHSH, CDR2 LQKENI. This chain's CDR3 is CASSPKAQNQPQHF. CDR3 DNA sequence: TGTGCCAGCTCACCCAAGGCACAGAATCAGCCCCAGCATTTT.

CDR3 in amino acids: CASSPESGRAQNEQYF. The CDR3 bases are TGTGCCAGCAGCCCCGAAAGCGGGAGGGCCCAGAACGAGCAGTACTTC. V and J are TRBV11-2 and TRBJ2-7; 10 positions match TRBD2. Germline V CDR1 and CDR2: SGHAT, FQNNGV. The trim removed 5 bases at V and 5 bases at J, leaving 12 bases unmatched. The CDR3 contains 16 residues.

This clonotype was counted a few times. Just one base apart from a much larger clone, this may be a read error. The V gene is TRBV28, the J gene TRBJ2-1; TRBD2 aligns across 9 bases. The germline V gene encodes CDR1 MDHEN and CDR2 SYDVKM. This CDR3 region has 18 residues. CDR3 in amino acids: CTSTSLGGGGGPYNEQFF. The CDR3 DNA reads as TGTACCAGCACCTCTCTTGGGGGCGGGGGGGGACCTTACAATGAGCAGTTCTTC. The whole variable domain, remainder taken from reference TRBV28 and TRBJ2-1, is DVKVTQSSRYLVKRTGEKVFLECVQDMDHENMFWYRQDPGLGLRLIYFSYDVKMKEKGDIPEGYSVSREKKERFSLILESASTNQTSMYLCTSTSLGGGGGPYNEQFFGPGTRLTVL.

The rearrangement joins TRBV19 to TRBJ1-2; weak D call: TRBD1 (6 bases). Germline values: CDR1 LNHDA, CDR2 SQIVND (reference sequence). The germline V and J ends were trimmed by 9 bases and 7 bases, with 21 bases remaining between them. The CDR3 is 14 residues long. The CDR3 is CASLTAGGRGGYTF. The CDR3 bases are TGTGCCAGCCTAACGGCTGGGGGGCGCGGTGGCTACACCTTC.

As to this clonotype: It may be a read error: a sequence one base away is much more abundant. V usage is TRBV7-6 and J usage is TRBJ1-4; TRBD1 might be the D (6 bases). In germline, CDR1 is SGHVS, CDR2 FNYEAQ. The CDR3 is 16 amino acids. This chain's CDR3 is CASSTGPAGANEKRFF. The DNA for the CDR3 is TGTGCCAGCAGCACAGGCCCGGCAGGGGCTAATGAAAAACGGTTTTTT.

This clonotype was seen just once. The chain recombines TRBV20-1 with TRBJ2-7, with D possibly TRBD2 on 6 matching bases. The CDR3 is 12 residues long. V was trimmed by 5 bases and J by 9 bases, leaving 17 bases between them. CDR1 is DFQATT, CDR2 SNEGSKA, per germline (reference sequence). Written as DNA, the CDR3 is TGCAGTGCTCACCTGACCCTGGGAGGGCAGTACTTC. This codes for CSAHLTLGGQYF.

There are many counts of this clonotype. V is TRBV6-6 and J is TRBJ2-7, with TRBD1 matching 10 bases. This CDR3 has 15 amino acids. CDR1 is MNHNY, CDR2 SVGAGI, per germline (reference sequence). After removal of 2 bases from V and 2 bases from J, the junction contained 3 bases not matched to a gene. The CDR3 nucleotides read TGTGCCAGCAGTTACGCCGGGACAGGGGCCTACGAGCAGTACTTC. Protein: CASSYAGTGAYEQYF.

The chain links TRBV29-1 to TRBJ1-1; no firm D call. V was trimmed by 6 bases and J by 1 base, leaving 9 bases between them. This CDR3 is 12 amino acids long. Germline V gene sequence: CDR1 SQVTM, CDR2 ANQGSEA. In DNA, the CDR3 is TGCAGCGTGGGTTTCTCGAACACTGAAGCTTTCTTT. It is translated as CSVGFSNTEAFF.

This clonotype occurred a few times. This chain uses TRBV5-4 with TRBJ2-1; 8 bases map to TRBD2. V trimming: 5 bases; J trimming: 2 bases; junction bases outside the gene matches: 3. This CDR3 contains 14 residues. CDR1 and CDR2 from the germline V gene are SGHNT and YYREEE (reference sequence). CDR3 region: CASSKAGAYNEQFF. The DNA of the CDR3 is TGTGCCAGCAGTAAAGCGGGAGCCTACAATGAGCAGTTCTTC.

In its sample, this clonotype was seen a few times. The chain recombines TRBV6-2 or TRBV6-3 with TRBJ1-1; D not resolved. Per the germline V gene, CDR1 is MNHEY and CDR2 is SVGEGT. CDR3 length: 14 amino acids. With 1 base removed from V and 3 bases from J, the gap between germline ends came to 9 bases. CDR3 in DNA: TGTGCCAGCAGTTACTTACAGAGCTACACTGAAGCTTTCTTT. Its translation: CASSYLQSYTEAFF.

The gene calls are TRBV20-1 and TRBJ2-5; D is perhaps TRBD2 (6 bases). The length of the CDR3 is 13 residues. Deletions cut 6 bases from V and 5 bases from J, with 16 bases between. Germline loops: CDR1 DFQATT, CDR2 SNEGSKA (reference sequence). CDR3 in amino acids: CSASSEPSETQYF. CDR3 bases: TGCAGTGCCTCTAGCGAACCCTCGGAGACCCAGTACTTC.

The rearrangement joins TRBV19 to TRBJ2-5, with 9 nucleotides matching TRBD1. The CDR3 has 15 amino acids. Trimming took 5 bases from V and 4 from J; bases not matched to a gene: 8. Germline CDR1 is LNHDA and CDR2 is SQIVND (reference sequence). CDR3 sequence (DNA): TGTGCCAGTAGTCCCCGGGACAGGGCAGGAGAGACCCAGTACTTC. Protein product: CASSPRDRAGETQYF. Supplemented by reference TRBV19 and TRBJ2-5, the full variable domain reads DGGITQSPKYLFRKEGQNVTLSCEQNLNHDAMYWYRQDPGQGLRLIYYSQIVNDFQKGDIAEGYSVSREKKESFPLTVTSAQKNPTAFYLCASSPRDRAGETQYFGPGTRLLVL.

This clonotype was recorded at least ten times. The gene calls are TRBV11-2 and TRBJ2-1, with a tentative D call TRBD2 (5 bases). The CDR3 has 15 residues. V was trimmed by 10 bases and J by 6 bases, leaving 22 bases between them. CDR1 and CDR2 from the germline V gene are SGHAT and FQNNGV. The CDR3 DNA follows: TGTGCCACCCTTCAGGCGGGCGGGTGGCGCAATGAGCAGTTCTTC. Protein product: CATLQAGGWRNEQFF.

This clonotype was counted ten times or more. The chain employs TRBV11-3 and TRBJ1-5; a possible D gene is TRBD1 (6 bases). This CDR3 has 13 residues. Germline values: CDR1 SGHNT, CDR2 YENEEA. V dropped 5 bases and J dropped 6 bases, with 11 bases sitting between them. This chain's CDR3 is CASSAQGPQPQHF. The CDR3 DNA reads TGTGCCAGCAGCGCACAGGGTCCTCAGCCCCAGCATTTT. Variable domain in full (rest from reference TRBV11-3 and TRBJ1-5): EAGVVQSPRYKIIEKKQPVAFWCNPISGHNTLYWYLQNLGQGPELLIRYENEEAVDDSQLPKDRFSAERLKGVDSTLKIQPAELGDSAVYLCASSAQGPQPQHFGDGTRLSIL.

This clonotype was seen at least ten times. The genes are TRBV12-3 or TRBV12-4 and TRBJ1-5, with D unresolved. The CDR3 runs to 11 residues. The germline V and J ends were trimmed by 6 bases and 6 bases, with 6 bases remaining between them. CDR3 amino acids: CASSLSQPQHF. CDR3 sequence (DNA): TGTGCCAGCAGCCTAAGTCAGCCCCAGCATTTT.

The V call is TRBV27, the J call TRBJ2-3; 7 positions match TRBD2. Losses at the gene ends were 4 bases for V and 5 bases for J; bases not matched to a gene: 9. Germline CDR1 reads MNHEY; CDR2 reads SMNVEV (reference sequence). This CDR3 contains 15 residues. CDR3 sequence: CASSWGGRERDTQYF. CDR3 in DNA: TGTGCCAGCAGTTGGGGCGGGAGAGAGAGAGATACGCAGTATTTT.

The chain links TRBV29-1 to TRBJ2-7; 8 bases fit TRBD2. Germline lookup yields CDR1 SQVTM and CDR2 ANQGSEA. J was trimmed by 5 bases and V by 7 bases; bases with no gene match: 13. The CDR3 is 14 amino acids. The CDR3 is CSASSREGPNEQYF. CDR3 nucleotides: TGCAGCGCAAGCTCCCGGGAGGGCCCAAACGAGCAGTACTTC.

Ten or more counts support this clonotype. V is TRBV3-1 and J is TRBJ2-1, with no clear D. Germline values: CDR1 LGHDT, CDR2 YNNKEL (reference sequence). V was cut by 1 base and J by 10 bases, with 11 bases left in between. The CDR3 length is 13 residues. The CDR3 sequence: CASSQGTGGEQFF. CDR3 coding DNA: TGTGCCAGCAGCCAAGGTACGGGTGGGGAGCAGTTCTTC.

The chain is built from TRBV20-1 and TRBJ2-7, with D possibly being TRBD2 (5 bases). Germline V gives CDR1 DFQATT, CDR2 SNEGSKA (reference sequence). V was shortened by 0 bases and J by 7 bases, with 22 bases between the two germline ends. The CDR3 spans 16 residues. The CDR3 is CSARDLGSSTPGEQYF. In nucleotides, the CDR3 is TGCAGTGCTAGAGACCTAGGATCCTCGACTCCGGGAGAGCAGTACTTC.